This paragraph covers one T cell receptor beta chain sequence. What it binds is not known. Clones were sequenced by immunoSEQ multiplex PCR, and TCRdb holds only the in-frame ones, with some missing. The data show nearly 95,000 clones, roughly 84% seen once. Per the germline V gene, CDR1 is SGHRS and CDR2 is YFSETQ. CDR3 size: 15 residues. J gave up 2 bases and V 4 bases, and 8 bases lay outside the gene matches. This sample is part of a study of Ad26.COV2.S vaccination and SARS-CoV-2 variants. Study-level points and caveats: Individuals receiving vaccine had higher spike-specific TCR breadth than placebo recipients did. Vaccinees reportedly had broad spike-specific CD8+ and CD4+ T cell responses. Non-spike TCR breadth showed similarity between vaccine and placebo recipients.

V gene TRBV5-1 combines with J gene TRBJ2-7; the match to TRBD1 covers 8 bases. The sequence came from a human donor who had recovered from COVID-19. The sequencing here drew on peripheral blood, taken after recovery from COVID-19. CDR3 amino acids: CASSPLAGQAYEQYF. CDR3 DNA sequence: TGCGCCAGCAGCCCTTTGGCGGGACAGGCCTACGAGCAGTACTTC. Together with reference TRBV5-1 and TRBJ2-7, the CDR3 gives the full variable domain: KAGVTQTPRYLIKTRGQQVTLSCSPISGHRSVSWYQQTPGQGLQFLFEYFSETQRNKGNFPGRFSGRQFSNSRSEMNVSTLELGDSALYLCASSPLAGQAYEQYFGPGTRLTVT.